Below, 21 T cell receptor beta chains from the same sample are listed, as sequenced in a study of blood T cell repertoires in COVID-19. Measured with immunoSEQ multiplex PCR; TCRdb has only the in-frame clones, and not every one. The table has around 220,000 clones, 90% seen once. Material: PBMCs or T cells enriched from blood (not recorded which). The origin of the receptors is a man younger than 45 who had been exposed to COVID-19.

The rearrangement uses TRBV11-1 and TRBJ2-1, with TRBD1 as a possible D gene (6 bases). V lost 5 bases and J lost 9, with 14 bases in between. Germline CDR1 reads SGHAT; CDR2 reads FQDESV (reference sequence). The CDR3 extends over 13 amino acids. CDR3 residues: CASSDRPGREQFF. DNA for the CDR3: TGTGCCAGCAGCGACAGGCCGGGCCGTGAGCAGTTCTTC.

The V call is TRBV5-1, the J call TRBJ1-1, with D perhaps matching TRBD1 (6 bases). The CDR3 runs 14 residues. Trimming stripped 0 bases from V and 6 bases from J, with 12 bases between. The germline CDR1 and CDR2 sequences are SGHRS and YFSETQ. In nucleotides, the CDR3 is TGCGCCAGCAGCTTGGGGCAGGGGTATGCTGAAGCTTTCTTT. It codes for CASSLGQGYAEAFF.

V usage is TRBV7-9 and J usage is TRBJ1-6; a weak D match, TRBD1 (6 bases). This CDR3 has 13 residues. Germline V gene data show CDR1 as SEHNR and CDR2 as FQNEAQ (reference sequence). V lost 3 bases and J lost 8, with 8 bases in between. This CDR3 is CASSFAGDSPLHF. The CDR3 DNA reads as TGTGCCAGCAGCTTCGCAGGGGATTCACCCCTCCACTTT.

The chain combines TRBV5-1 with TRBJ1-1, with 10 positions matching TRBD1. The V gene end was trimmed by 4 bases and the J gene end by 2 bases; junction bases not matched to a gene: 11. CDR3 length: 17 amino acids. Germline CDR1 and CDR2: SGHRS and YFSETQ. CDR3 coding DNA: TGCGCCAGCAGCCAAATGCAAGGGACAGGGGAAAACACTGAAGCTTTCTTT. It is translated as CASSQMQGTGENTEAFF.

This chain links TRBV7-2 with TRBJ2-1, with D perhaps TRBD2 (6 bases). The length of the CDR3 is 16 residues. Trimming took off 6 bases at V and 5 bases at J, with 20 bases between the two ends. Germline CDR1 and CDR2: SGHTA and FQGNSA. The CDR3 region is CASRPRAAAGNNEQFF. The CDR3 region has the DNA TGTGCCAGCAGACCCCGGGCGGCGGCGGGGAACAATGAGCAGTTCTTC. Full variable domain (missing parts from reference TRBV7-2 and TRBJ2-1): GAGVSQSPSNKVTEKGKDVELRCDPISGHTALYWYRQSLGQGLEFLIYFQGNSAPDKSGLPSDRFSAERTGGSVSTLTIQRTQQEDSAVYLCASRPRAAAGNNEQFFGPGTRLTVL.

The chain is built from TRBV6-2 or TRBV6-3 and TRBJ2-3; TRBD1 matches at 9 bases. CDR3 size: 14 residues. Looked up from germline, CDR1 is MNHEY and CDR2 is SVGEGT. The trim removed 6 bases at V and 6 bases at J, leaving 7 bases unmatched. The CDR3 loop reads CASSPGQGGDTQYF. The CDR3 bases are TGTGCCAGCAGCCCGGGACAGGGCGGGGATACGCAGTATTTT.

The chain couples TRBV11-2 to TRBJ2-3, with 9 positions matching TRBD1. The trim removed 1 base at V and 4 bases at J, leaving 6 bases unmatched. Germline assignment: CDR1 SGHAT and CDR2 FQNNGV. The CDR3 runs to 16 residues. The CDR3 loop reads CASSLGWTGVADTQYF. CDR3 sequence (DNA): TGTGCCAGCAGCTTAGGTTGGACAGGGGTCGCAGATACGCAGTATTTT.

V and J are TRBV5-1 and TRBJ1-2; 10 nucleotides line up with TRBD1. CDR3 size: 13 residues. The junction had 5 bases not matched to a gene; V was cut back by 7 bases and J by 5 bases. Germline loops: CDR1 SGHRS, CDR2 YFSETQ. CDR3 sequence reads: CASSGTGDYGYTF. The DNA for the CDR3 is TGCGCCAGCTCCGGGACAGGGGATTATGGCTACACCTTC.

This chain uses TRBV3-1 (or the pseudogene TRBV3-2) with TRBJ1-5; D gene ambiguous. Trimming pared 1 base from V and 2 bases from J, leaving 9 bases between. The germline V gene encodes CDR1 LGHDT and CDR2 YNNKEL (reference sequence). The CDR3 spans 15 residues. The CDR3 bases are TGTGCCAGCAGCCAAGGCGTGGGAGGCAATCAGCCCCAGCATTTT. Amino acids: CASSQGVGGNQPQHF.

The V call is TRBV4-2, the J call TRBJ2-1; D not certain. The germline gives CDR1 LGHNA, CDR2 YNFKEQ. This CDR3 is 17 amino acids long. V was trimmed by 0 bases and J by 8 bases, leaving 20 bases between them. This chain's CDR3 is CASSQEGLERNLDEQFF. DNA for the CDR3: TGTGCCAGCAGCCAAGAGGGTTTAGAGAGGAACCTAGATGAGCAGTTCTTC.

The rearrangement joins TRBV2 to TRBJ1-2; 8 nucleotides align to TRBD1. The CDR3 covers 15 residues. CDR1 SNHLY and CDR2 FYNNEI come from the germline V gene. Unmatched junction bases numbered 12, after V lost 4 bases and J lost 8 bases. This CDR3 reads CASSATRTGFGGYTF. CDR3 coding DNA: TGTGCCAGCAGTGCCACGCGGACAGGGTTTGGGGGCTACACCTTC. The full variable domain, in which reference TRBV2 and TRBJ1-2 provide the parts outside the CDR3, is EPEVTQTPSHQVTQMGQEVILRCVPISNHLYFYWYRQILGQKVEFLVSFYNNEISEKSEIFDDQFSVERPDGSNFTLKIRSTKLEDSAMYFCASSATRTGFGGYTFGSGTRLTVV.

The gene calls are TRBV5-1 and TRBJ2-7; 7 bases align to TRBD1. This CDR3 contains 16 residues. In germline, CDR1 is SGHRS, CDR2 YFSETQ. J was trimmed by 6 bases and V by 0 bases; bases with no gene match: 12. Here the CDR3 reads CASSLAPLQGSAEQYF. The CDR3 region has the DNA TGCGCCAGCAGCTTGGCACCCCTACAGGGGTCGGCCGAGCAGTACTTC. Full variable domain (missing parts from reference TRBV5-1 and TRBJ2-7): KAGVTQTPRYLIKTRGQQVTLSCSPISGHRSVSWYQQTPGQGLQFLFEYFSETQRNKGNFPGRFSGRQFSNSRSEMNVSTLELGDSALYLCASSLAPLQGSAEQYFGPGTRLTVT.

This clone appeared once. The chain carries TRBV10-2 and TRBJ1-3; no reliable D call. In germline, CDR1 is WSHSY, CDR2 SAAADI. This CDR3 contains 12 residues. Trimming pared 6 bases from V and 6 bases from J, leaving 9 bases between. In DNA form, the CDR3 reads TGCGCCAGCAGGTTCGGGGAAAACACCATATATTTT. This encodes CASRFGENTIYF.

Only one count was recorded for this clone. V and J are TRBV18 and TRBJ2-2; 9 nucleotides align to TRBD1. The CDR3 runs 14 residues. V trimming: 6 bases; J trimming: 10 bases; junction bases outside the gene matches: 9. Germline CDR1 and CDR2: KGHSH and LQKENI. The chain's CDR3 is CASSLGTGMEELFF. Written as DNA, the CDR3 is TGTGCCAGCTCCCTAGGGACAGGGATGGAGGAGCTGTTTTTT.

The genes are TRBV19 and TRBJ1-2; D ambiguous. There are 14 residues in the CDR3. With 1 base removed from V and 2 bases from J, the gap between germline ends came to 8 bases. Germline V gene data show CDR1 as LNHDA and CDR2 as SQIVND (reference sequence). The CDR3: CASSIATNNYGYTF. CDR3 coding DNA: TGTGCCAGTAGTATAGCGACAAACAACTATGGCTACACCTTC. The complete variable domain, with remaining parts taken from reference TRBV19 and TRBJ1-2, reads DGGITQSPKYLFRKEGQNVTLSCEQNLNHDAMYWYRQDPGQGLRLIYYSQIVNDFQKGDIAEGYSVSREKKESFPLTVTSAQKNPTAFYLCASSIATNNYGYTFGSGTRLTVV.

This clone occurred a few times. The V gene is TRBV15, the J gene TRBJ2-1, with D maybe TRBD2 (5 bases). The germline CDR1 and CDR2 sequences are LNHNV and YYDKDF (reference sequence). V shed 1 base and J shed 6 bases, with 13 bases lying between them. The CDR3 extends over 15 amino acids. The CDR3 coding sequence is TGTGCCACCAGCAGAGGACGGGGATTCACCAATGAGCAGTTCTTC. Translated: CATSRGRGFTNEQFF.

The CDR3 region is CASSLRDSSTDTQYF. CDR3 nucleotides: TGTGCCAGCAGTTTACGGGACAGCAGCACAGATACGCAGTATTTT. The chain links TRBV5-6 to TRBJ2-3; 7 bases match TRBD1. Trimming removed 5 bases from V and 0 bases from J; junction bases left unmatched: 6. CDR1 and CDR2 (germline): SGHDT, YYEEEE. This CDR3 contains 15 residues.

CDR3 bases: TGTGCCAGCAGCCACTGGGGAGGGACAGGGGACACAGATACGCAGTATTTT. Protein sequence: CASSHWGGTGDTDTQYF. The chain joins TRBV3-1 (or the pseudogene TRBV3-2) to TRBJ2-3, with 10 bases matching TRBD1. Germline V lookup: CDR1 LGHDT, CDR2 YNNKEL (reference sequence). V was pared by 3 bases and J by 2 bases, with 8 bases of the junction left unmatched. The CDR3 extends over 17 amino acids.

This chain uses TRBV5-4 with TRBJ2-5; 9 nucleotides match TRBD2. The CDR3 loop spans 16 amino acids. Looked up from germline, CDR1 is SGHNT and CDR2 is YYREEE (reference sequence). The trim removed 2 bases at V and 0 bases at J, leaving 5 bases unmatched. Written as DNA, the CDR3 is TGTGCCAGCAGCTTCCTGACTAGCGGATACCAAGAGACCCAGTACTTC. Translating gives CASSFLTSGYQETQYF.

The gene calls are TRBV7-2 and TRBJ1-6, with TRBD1 as a possible D gene (6 bases). The CDR3 has 16 residues. CDR1 is SGHTA and CDR2 is FQGNSA in the germline V gene. The V end was cut by 6 bases, the J end by 7 bases, with 19 bases between. CDR3 loop: CASSYTPGHKNSPLHF. The CDR3 nucleotides are TGTGCCAGCAGTTATACCCCGGGACACAAAAATTCACCCCTCCACTTT.

V is TRBV2 and J is TRBJ2-1; 7 bases line up with TRBD2. Per the germline V gene, CDR1 is SNHLY and CDR2 is FYNNEI. This CDR3 has 14 amino acids. V lost 3 bases, J lost 7 bases, and 6 bases stayed unmatched. CDR3 in DNA: TGTGCCAGCAGTGATTTTGGGACTAAGAATGAGCAGTTCTTC. It yields the protein CASSDFGTKNEQFF.